The sequence of this TCR beta chain was determined in a study of CD8 T cells in ankylosing spondylitis. Study-wide results and caveats: Within matched ankylosing spondylitis synovial fluid, disease-linked clones were reportedly significantly enriched. In ankylosing spondylitis blood, a motif of about eight highly homologous TCR beta variants appeared characteristic.

TCRdb reanalysed the 5' RACE reads using MiXCR and keeps one entry per CDR3 protein. The sample includes 200,000 to 250,000 distinct CDR3 sequences, more than 5.5% seen only once; the top ten take 14%. This clonotype has a handful of counts. Its antigen is not identified. This CDR3 has 12 amino acids. CDR1 is DFQATT and CDR2 is SNEGSKA in the germline V gene (reference sequence). V was cut by 3 bases and J by 3 bases, with 9 bases left in between. The sample taken for sequencing was blood, either unsorted or a sorted T cell fraction (not recorded which). This clonotype was obtained from a male donor with ankylosing spondylitis. J is TRBJ2-7 and V is TRBV20-1; tentatively, D is TRBD1 or TRBD2 (5 bases each). The CDR3 coding sequence is TGCAGTGCTAGGGGGACCCTCTACGAGCAGTACTTC. It translates to CSARGTLYEQYF.